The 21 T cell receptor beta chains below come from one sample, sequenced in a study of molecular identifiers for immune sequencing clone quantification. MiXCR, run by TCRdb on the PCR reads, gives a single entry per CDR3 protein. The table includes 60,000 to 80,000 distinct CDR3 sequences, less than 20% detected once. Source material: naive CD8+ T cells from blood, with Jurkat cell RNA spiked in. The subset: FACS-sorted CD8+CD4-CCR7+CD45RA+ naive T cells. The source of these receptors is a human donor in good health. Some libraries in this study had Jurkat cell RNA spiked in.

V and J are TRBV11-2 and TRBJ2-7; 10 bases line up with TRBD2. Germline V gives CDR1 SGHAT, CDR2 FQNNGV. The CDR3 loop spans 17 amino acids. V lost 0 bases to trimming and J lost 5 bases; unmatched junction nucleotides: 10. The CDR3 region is CASSLDGEGTSENEQYF. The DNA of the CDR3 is TGTGCCAGCAGCTTAGACGGTGAGGGGACTAGCGAGAACGAGCAGTACTTC.

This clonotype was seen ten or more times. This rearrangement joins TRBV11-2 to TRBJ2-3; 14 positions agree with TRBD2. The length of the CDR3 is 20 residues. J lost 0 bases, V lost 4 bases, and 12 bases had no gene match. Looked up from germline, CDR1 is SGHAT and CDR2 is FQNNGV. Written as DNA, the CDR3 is TGTGCCAGCAGCTCATTTTGGGGGACTAGCGGGAGCCCTAGCACAGATACGCAGTATTTT. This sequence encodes CASSSFWGTSGSPSTDTQYF.

CDR3 in DNA: TGTGCTAGTGGTTCTGAGTACAATGAGCAGTTCTTC. Translated, it gives CASGSEYNEQFF. V is TRBV12-5 and J is TRBJ2-1; no clear D gene. Trimming left V 4 bases short and J 4 bases short, with 5 bases between. The CDR3 has 12 amino acids. From germline, CDR1 is LGHNT and CDR2 FRNRAP.

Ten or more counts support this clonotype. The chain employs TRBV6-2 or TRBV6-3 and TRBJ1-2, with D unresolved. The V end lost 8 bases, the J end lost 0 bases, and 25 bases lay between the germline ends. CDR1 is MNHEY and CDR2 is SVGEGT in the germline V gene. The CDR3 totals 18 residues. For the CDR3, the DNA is TGTGCCAGCTCCCGCCCAGACGTGCAGTTCCTAACTAACTATGGCTACACCTTC. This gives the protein CASSRPDVQFLTNYGYTF.

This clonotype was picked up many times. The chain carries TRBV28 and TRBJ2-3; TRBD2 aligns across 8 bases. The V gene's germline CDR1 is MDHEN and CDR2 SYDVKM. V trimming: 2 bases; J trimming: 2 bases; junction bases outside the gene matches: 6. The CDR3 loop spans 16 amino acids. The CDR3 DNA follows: TGTGCCAGCAGTTTAGTTCTAGCGGGCACCACAGATACGCAGTATTTT. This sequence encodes CASSLVLAGTTDTQYF.

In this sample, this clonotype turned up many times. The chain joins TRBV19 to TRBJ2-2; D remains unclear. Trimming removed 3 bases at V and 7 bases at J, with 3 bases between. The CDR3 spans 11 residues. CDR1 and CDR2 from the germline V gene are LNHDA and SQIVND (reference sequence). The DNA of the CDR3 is TGTGCCAGTAGTATTGGCGGGGAGCTGTTTTTT. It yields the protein CASSIGGELFF.

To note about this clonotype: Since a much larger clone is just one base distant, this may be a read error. The CDR3 protein is CASSHDRINQPQHF. The CDR3 region has the DNA TGTGCCAGCAGCCATGATCGTATCAATCAGCCCCAGCATTTT. This chain links TRBV4-2 with TRBJ1-5; D remains ambiguous. The CDR3 is made up of 14 amino acids. The ends were cut back, 3 bases at V and 3 bases at J, with 9 bases in the middle. Germline CDR1 and CDR2: LGHNA and YNFKEQ.

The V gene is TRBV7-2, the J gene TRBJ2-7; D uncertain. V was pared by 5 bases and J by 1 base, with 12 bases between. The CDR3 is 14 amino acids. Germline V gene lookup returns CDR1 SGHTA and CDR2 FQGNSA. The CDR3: CASSHSAVSYEQYF. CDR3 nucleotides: TGTGCCAGCAGCCACTCCGCGGTTTCCTACGAGCAGTACTTC.

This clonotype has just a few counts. CDR3 coding DNA: TGTGCCGTCCGGAAGGGGGGGGAAGAGACCCAGTACTTC. Its protein is CAVRKGGEETQYF. This chain links TRBV5-4 with TRBJ2-5; possibly TRBD2 for D (7 bases). Germline assignment: CDR1 SGHNT and CDR2 YYREEE (reference sequence). There are 13 residues in the CDR3. The V end was cut by 10 bases, the J end by 3 bases, with 16 bases between. The variable domain in full, completed from reference TRBV5-4 and TRBJ2-5, reads ETGVTQSPTHLIKTRGQQVTLRCSSQSGHNTVSWYQQALGQGPQFIFQYYREEENGRGNFPPRFSGLQFPNYSSELNVNALELDDSALYLCAVRKGGEETQYFGPGTRLLVL.

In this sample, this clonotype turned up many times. In DNA form, the CDR3 reads TGTGCCAGCAGCTTAGCCGACTCCCAGCTAAACATTCAGTACTTC. This translates into CASSLADSQLNIQYF. The chain carries TRBV7-8 and TRBJ2-4; D not resolved. With 0 bases removed from V and 6 bases from J, the gap between germline ends came to 12 bases. CDR1 and CDR2 (germline): SGHVS, FQNEAQ. The CDR3 length is 15 residues.

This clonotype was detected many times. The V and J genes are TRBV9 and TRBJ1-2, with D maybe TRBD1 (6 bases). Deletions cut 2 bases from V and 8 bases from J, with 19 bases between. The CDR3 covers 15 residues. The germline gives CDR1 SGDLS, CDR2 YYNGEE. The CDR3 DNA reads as TGTGCCAGCAGCGTGAGGGGGGATAGCGCGGGAGGCTACACCTTC. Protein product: CASSVRGDSAGGYTF.

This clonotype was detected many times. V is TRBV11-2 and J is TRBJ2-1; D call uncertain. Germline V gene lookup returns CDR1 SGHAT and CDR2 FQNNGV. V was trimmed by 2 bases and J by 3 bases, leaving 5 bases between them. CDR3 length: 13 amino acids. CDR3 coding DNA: TGTGCCAGCAGCTTATTTATCTACAATGAGCAGTTCTTC. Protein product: CASSLFIYNEQFF.

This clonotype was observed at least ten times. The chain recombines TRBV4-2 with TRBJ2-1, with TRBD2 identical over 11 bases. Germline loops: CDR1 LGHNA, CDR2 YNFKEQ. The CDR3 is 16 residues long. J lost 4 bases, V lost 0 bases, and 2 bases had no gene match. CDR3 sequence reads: CASSQETSGDYNEQFF. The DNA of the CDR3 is TGTGCCAGCAGCCAAGAGACTAGCGGGGATTACAATGAGCAGTTCTTC.

In DNA, the CDR3 is TGTGCCAGCAGCCCGGGACAGGGGGCGCTTAATGAGCAGTTCTTC. Amino acid sequence: CASSPGQGALNEQFF. The chain combines TRBV5-3 with TRBJ2-1, with 12 nucleotides matching TRBD1. TRBV5-3 is assigned to the ORF class and has an uncertain function. This CDR3 comprises 15 residues. Unmatched junction bases numbered 10, after V lost 8 bases and J lost 7 bases.

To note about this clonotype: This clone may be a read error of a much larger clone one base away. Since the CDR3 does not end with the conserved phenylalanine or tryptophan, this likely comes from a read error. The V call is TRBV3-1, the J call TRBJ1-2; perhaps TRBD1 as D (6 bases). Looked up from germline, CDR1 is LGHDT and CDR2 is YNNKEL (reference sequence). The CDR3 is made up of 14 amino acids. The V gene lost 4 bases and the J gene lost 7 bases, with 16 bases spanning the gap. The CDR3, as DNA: TGTGCCAGCAGCCCAACAGGGATCTACTCTGGCTACACCCTC. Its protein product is CASSPTGIYSGYTL.

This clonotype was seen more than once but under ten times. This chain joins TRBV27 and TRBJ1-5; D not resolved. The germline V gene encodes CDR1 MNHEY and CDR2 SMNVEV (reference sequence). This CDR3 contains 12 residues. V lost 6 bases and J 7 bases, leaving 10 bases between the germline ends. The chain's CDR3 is CASSPSGQPQHF. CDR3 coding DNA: TGTGCCAGCAGCCCCTCTGGGCAGCCCCAGCATTTT.

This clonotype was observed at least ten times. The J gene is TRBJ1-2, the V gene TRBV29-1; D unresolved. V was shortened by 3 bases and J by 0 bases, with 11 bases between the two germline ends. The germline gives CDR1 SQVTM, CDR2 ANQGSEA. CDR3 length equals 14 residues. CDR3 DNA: TGCAGCGTTGACAGCAATCCCTCTAACTATGGCTACACCTTC. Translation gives CSVDSNPSNYGYTF.

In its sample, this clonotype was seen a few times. CDR3 bases: TGTGCCAGCAGCAAGGGACTACAACTATACGAGCAGTACTTC. It is translated as CASSKGLQLYEQYF. The chain recombines TRBV11-2 with TRBJ2-7, with 7 bases identical to TRBD2. CDR3 length: 14 residues. The V gene's germline CDR1 is SGHAT and CDR2 FQNNGV. V dropped 5 bases and J dropped 4; count of bases not matched to a gene: 8. Combining the CDR3 with reference TRBV11-2 and TRBJ2-7 gives the whole variable domain EAGVAQSPRYKIIEKRQSVAFWCNPISGHATLYWYQQILGQGPKLLIQFQNNGVVDDSQLPKDRFSAERLKGVDSTLKIQPAKLEDSAVYLCASSKGLQLYEQYFGPGTRLTVT.

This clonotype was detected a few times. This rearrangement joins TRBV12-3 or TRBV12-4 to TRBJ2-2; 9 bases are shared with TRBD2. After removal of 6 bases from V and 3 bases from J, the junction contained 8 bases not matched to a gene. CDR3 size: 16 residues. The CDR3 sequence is CASSSVAGAYTGELFF. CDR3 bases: TGTGCCAGCAGCTCCGTAGCGGGAGCATACACCGGGGAGCTGTTTTTT.

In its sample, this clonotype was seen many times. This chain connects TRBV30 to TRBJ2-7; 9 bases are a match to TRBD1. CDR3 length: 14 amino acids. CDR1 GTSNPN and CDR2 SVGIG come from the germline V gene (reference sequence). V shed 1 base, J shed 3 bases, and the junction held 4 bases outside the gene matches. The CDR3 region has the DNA TGTGCCTGGAGTGCCGGGACAGGGATCTACGAGCAGTACTTC. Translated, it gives CAWSAGTGIYEQYF.

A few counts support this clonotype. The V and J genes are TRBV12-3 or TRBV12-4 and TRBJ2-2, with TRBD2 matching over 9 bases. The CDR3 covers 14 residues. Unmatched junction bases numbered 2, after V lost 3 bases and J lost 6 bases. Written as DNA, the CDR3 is TGTGCCAGCAGTTTTCGCGGGAGGGCCGGGGAGCTGTTTTTT. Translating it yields CASSFRGRAGELFF.